These 18 T cell receptor beta chains were all obtained from the same sample, sequenced in a study of cytomegalovirus exposure and HLA in healthy donors. The PCR used 60 Vbeta and 13 Jbeta primers. The protocol was immunoSEQ multiplex PCR, while the TCRdb copy is restricted to in-frame clones and leaves out a portion. The sample spans just over 150,000 clones; the ten largest clones claim around 1.2%. Sequencing was done on a sample of PBMCs. These receptors were taken from a woman aged 55-75 years in good health and CMV-seronegative.

The J gene is TRBJ1-1, the V gene TRBV19; TRBD1 matches at 8 bases. There are 15 residues in the CDR3. Per the germline V gene, CDR1 is LNHDA and CDR2 is SQIVND (reference sequence). Germline trimming cut 5 bases from V and 1 base from J; bases unmatched to any gene: 6. The CDR3 loop is CASSPGDRRNTEAFF. The CDR3 DNA follows: TGTGCCAGTAGTCCCGGGGACAGGAGGAACACTGAAGCTTTCTTT. The full variable domain, its missing parts supplied by reference TRBV19 and TRBJ1-1, is DGGITQSPKYLFRKEGQNVTLSCEQNLNHDAMYWYRQDPGQGLRLIYYSQIVNDFQKGDIAEGYSVSREKKESFPLTVTSAQKNPTAFYLCASSPGDRRNTEAFFGQGTRLTVV.

Concerning this clone: This sample also contains other DNA sequences that code for the same CDR3. V is TRBV7-9 and J is TRBJ1-2, with 9 bases lining up with TRBD1. With 2 bases clipped from V and 6 bases from J, the junction kept 4 bases outside the gene matches. The CDR3 sequence is 14 residues long. Germline CDR1 reads SEHNR; CDR2 reads FQNEAQ (reference sequence). The CDR3 DNA reads TGTGCCAGCAGCTTATGGGACAGGGAGGATGGCTACACCTTC. The encoded protein is CASSLWDREDGYTF.

The rearrangement links TRBV7-8 to TRBJ2-1, with a tentative D call TRBD1 (6 bases). The CDR3 length is 15 residues. Germline assignment: CDR1 SGHVS and CDR2 FQNEAQ. The ends were cut back, 5 bases at V and 8 bases at J, with 19 bases in the middle. CDR3 nucleotide sequence: TGTGCCAGCAGCAACCTAGTGAGAGGGGGTCATGAGCAGTTCTTC. Amino acids: CASSNLVRGGHEQFF.

The chain recombines TRBV7-2 with TRBJ2-3, with D maybe TRBD1 (6 bases). This CDR3 is built from 15 residues. Germline lookup yields CDR1 SGHTA and CDR2 FQGNSA. Trimming left V 5 bases short and J 0 bases short, with 12 bases between. Written as DNA, the CDR3 is TGTGCCAGCAGCCGACTACAGGGTAGCACAGATACGCAGTATTTT. Translated, it gives CASSRLQGSTDTQYF.

The J gene is TRBJ2-1, the V gene TRBV12-5, with 9 bases lining up with TRBD2. Germline CDR1 LGHNT, CDR2 FRNRAP. With 1 base clipped from V and 5 bases from J, the junction kept 6 bases outside the gene matches. CDR3 size: 16 residues. The CDR3 sequence: CASGLGIAGVDNEQFF. Here the CDR3 DNA reads TGTGCTAGTGGTTTGGGCATAGCGGGAGTAGACAATGAGCAGTTCTTC.

This chain connects TRBV2 to TRBJ1-4; TRBD1 matches 10 bases. The CDR3 has 13 amino acids. Germline-derived CDR1 and CDR2 are SNHLY and FYNNEI. V lost 7 bases to trimming and J lost 5 bases; unmatched junction nucleotides: 1. The CDR3 reads CASMGQGNEKLFF. CDR3 nucleotides: TGTGCCAGCATGGGACAGGGGAATGAAAAACTGTTTTTT.

This chain links TRBV5-1 with TRBJ2-4, with 8 bases aligning to TRBD1. The CDR3 length is 13 residues. In germline, CDR1 is SGHRS, CDR2 YFSETQ. Trimming at V came to 4 bases and at J to 8 bases, leaving 5 bases not matched to a gene. The CDR3 is CASSAQTGDIQYF. The CDR3 DNA reads TGCGCCAGCAGCGCGCAGACAGGGGACATTCAGTACTTC. Full variable domain (missing parts from reference TRBV5-1 and TRBJ2-4): KAGVTQTPRYLIKTRGQQVTLSCSPISGHRSVSWYQQTPGQGLQFLFEYFSETQRNKGNFPGRFSGRQFSNSRSEMNVSTLELGDSALYLCASSAQTGDIQYFGAGTRLSVL.

The chain links TRBV7-2 to TRBJ2-1, with D perhaps matching TRBD1 (6 bases). The CDR3 consists of 13 residues. V gave up 5 bases and J gave up 6 bases, with 11 bases separating them. Germline CDR1 reads SGHTA; CDR2 reads FQGNSA. The chain's CDR3 is CASSVGTLNEQFF. Written as DNA, the CDR3 is TGTGCCAGCAGCGTCGGGACACTCAATGAGCAGTTCTTC.

V and J are TRBV6-5 and TRBJ2-5, with 12 bases identical to TRBD2. J was trimmed by 4 bases and V by 4 bases; bases with no gene match: 4. Germline V gene lookup returns CDR1 MNHEY and CDR2 SVGAGI. The CDR3 length is 15 residues. The CDR3, as DNA: TGTGCCAGCAGTTCCCTAGCGGGAGGGGGAGAGACCCAGTACTTC. Its protein is CASSSLAGGGETQYF.

The J gene is TRBJ1-1, the V gene TRBV19, with TRBD1 identical over 7 bases. V shed 3 bases, J shed 4 bases, and the junction held 5 bases outside the gene matches. Germline loops: CDR1 LNHDA, CDR2 SQIVND (reference sequence). This CDR3 spans 14 amino acids. As DNA, the CDR3 is TGTGCCAGTAGTATCCGGGACAGTATCACTGAAGCTTTCTTT. This translates into CASSIRDSITEAFF.

V gene TRBV20-1 combines with J gene TRBJ1-1; D perhaps matches TRBD1 (6 bases). The length of the CDR3 is 11 residues. CDR1 DFQATT and CDR2 SNEGSKA come from the germline V gene (reference sequence). V dropped 5 bases and J dropped 10 bases, with 14 bases sitting between them. CDR3 amino acids: CSASLQGIAFF. The DNA of the CDR3 is TGCAGTGCTTCTTTACAGGGAATAGCTTTCTTT.

The gene calls are TRBV15 and TRBJ2-5; a possible D gene is TRBD1 (6 bases). The CDR3 is made up of 17 amino acids. V gave up 3 bases and J gave up 1 base, with 18 bases separating them. Looked up from germline, CDR1 is LNHNV and CDR2 is YYDKDF (reference sequence). This CDR3 is CATSSSQVGGFQETQYF. CDR3 sequence (DNA): TGTGCCACCAGCAGTTCCCAAGTTGGGGGCTTCCAAGAGACCCAGTACTTC.

The chain employs TRBV27 and TRBJ1-5; 7 bases are shared with TRBD1. Germline CDR1 and CDR2: MNHEY and SMNVEV (reference sequence). The CDR3 consists of 18 residues. V shed 8 bases and J 0 bases; nucleotides not matched to a gene: 16. The CDR3 region has the DNA TGTGCCAGCTCGGGGGACAGCCGCCGTCCTGATAGCAATCAGCCCCAGCATTTT. Encoded protein: CASSGDSRRPDSNQPQHF.

The gene calls are TRBV5-6 and TRBJ2-7; D might be TRBD2 (5 bases). This CDR3 region has 15 residues. Germline CDR1 is SGHDT and CDR2 is YYEEEE. V dropped 1 base and J dropped 4 bases, with 15 bases sitting between them. As DNA, the CDR3 is TGTGCCAGCAGCTTGAGAACGGACTCTTCATACGAGCAGTACTTC. It translates to CASSLRTDSSYEQYF.

The V and J genes are TRBV10-1 and TRBJ2-7, with D tentatively TRBD1 (6 bases). The CDR3 sequence is 14 residues long. Germline V gives CDR1 WNHNN, CDR2 SYGVQD (reference sequence). V lost 8 bases and J 2 bases, leaving 16 bases between the germline ends. CDR3 region: CASSDSLSAYEQYF. As DNA, the CDR3 is TGCGCCAGCTCGGACAGCTTGTCCGCCTACGAGCAGTACTTC.

The chain employs TRBV5-8 and TRBJ1-5, with no clear D. CDR1 and CDR2 from the germline V gene are SGHTS and YDEGEE. The CDR3 is 15 residues long. Deletions cut 1 base from V and 2 bases from J, with 10 bases between. Here the CDR3 DNA reads TGTGCCAGCAGCTTGTTGTGGGGAGGCAATCAGCCCCAGCATTTT. Residues: CASSLLWGGNQPQHF. Full variable domain (rest looked up from reference TRBV5-8 and TRBJ1-5): EAGVTQSPTHLIKTRGQQATLRCSPISGHTSVYWYQQALGLGLQFLLWYDEGEERNRGNFPPRFSGRQFPNYSSELNVNALELEDSALYLCASSLLWGGNQPQHFGDGTRLSIL.

The gene calls are TRBV19 and TRBJ1-5, with TRBD1 matching over 8 bases. This CDR3 region has 15 residues. CDR1 is LNHDA and CDR2 is SQIVND in the germline V gene (reference sequence). The V segment lost 1 base and the J segment 5 bases; nucleotides outside the gene matches: 4. This CDR3 reads CASSIGRGRDQPQHF. DNA of the CDR3: TGTGCCAGTAGTATAGGCAGGGGGCGCGATCAGCCCCAGCATTTT.

The V gene is TRBV25-1, the J gene TRBJ1-6, with a tentative D call TRBD1 (6 bases). The CDR3 spans 16 residues. Per the germline V gene, CDR1 is MGHDK and CDR2 is SYGVNS. V was cut by 1 base and J by 11 bases, with 18 bases left in between. CDR3 sequence: CASSELYPGQNPPLHF. The CDR3 coding sequence is TGTGCCAGCAGTGAATTGTACCCGGGACAAAACCCACCCCTCCACTTT.